A single T cell receptor (beta chain) is shown here with its context. This sample stems from a study of control samples from healthy donors and cancer patients. The germline V gene has CDR1 MNHEY and CDR2 SVGAGI. This CDR3 has 13 residues. V was trimmed by 6 bases and J by 2 bases, leaving 10 bases between them. Assay used: immunoSEQ multiplex PCR; TCRdb lists only in-frame clones, some missing. The sample includes some 87,000 clones, 91% of them seen just once. The TCR sequence derives from a man between 25 and 39 years old in good health. The chain employs TRBV6-5 and TRBJ2-5; the D is unclear. The sequenced sample was blood. The DNA for the CDR3 is TGTGCCAGCAGATTGACGTGGCAAGAGACCCAGTACTTC. Its protein product is CASRLTWQETQYF.